Listed below are T cell receptor beta chains from one sample, sequenced in a study of tumor-infiltrating lymphocytes in oesophageal squamous cell carcinoma. TCRdb redid the calling of the PCR reads with MiXCR, one entry per CDR3 protein. The top ten clones hold under 55% of a sample with roughly 17,000 distinct CDR3 sequences, about 46% of them seen once. The sample was normal esophageal tissue next to the tumor. These TCRs come from a female donor with esophageal squamous cell carcinoma. CDR3s include the opening cysteine and the closing phenylalanine or tryptophan. D genes are given only for firm matches. A clone size is listed for some rows: how often the clone was seen (once, few, many), or a class if it is expanded.

clone size,D gene,J gene,V gene,CDR3 DNA,CDR3 protein
NA,NA,TRBJ2-1,TRBV6-1,TGTGCCAGCAGTTACGGAGAAATTGGTGAGCAGTTCTTC,CASSYGEIGEQFF
NA,TRBD1,TRBJ1-1,TRBV12-3/TRBV12-4,TGTGCCAGCACCCGAACAGGGGATGAAGCTTTCTTT,CASTRTGDEAFF
few,TRBD1,TRBJ1-2,TRBV7-3,TGTGCCAGCAGCTTCCGGCAGGGGGCGAGGGGCTACACCTTC,CASSFRQGARGYTF
medium-sized,TRBD1,TRBJ2-1,TRBV7-2,TGTGCCAGCAGCTTAGGGGGGACAGGGGGCAATGAGCAGTTCTTC,CASSLGGTGGNEQFF
many,NA,TRBJ1-6,TRBV7-2,TGTGCCAGCAGCCGCTCCGGGAGTATTAGCTCACCCCTCCACTTT,CASSRSGSISSPLHF
NA,TRBD1,TRBJ2-1,TRBV7-9,TGTGCCAGCAGCTTTCAGGGGGCGGGGAACAATGAGCAGTTCTTC,CASSFQGAGNNEQFF
NA,NA,TRBJ2-3,TRBV7-9,TGTGCCAGCAGCTTAATGGGCACCCCCACAGATACGCAGTATTTT,CASSLMGTPTDTQYF
NA,NA,TRBJ2-1,TRBV7-9,TGTGCCAGCAGCTTAGCGGGAGTACCCTACAATGAGCAGTTCTTC,CASSLAGVPYNEQFF
many,NA,TRBJ1-6,TRBV27,TGTGCCAGCAGTTTATCGGGGGCCCAGTATAATTCACCCCTCCACTTT,CASSLSGAQYNSPLHF
NA,NA,TRBJ2-7,TRBV28,TGTGCCAGCAGTTTTTTCGTGGGATCCTACGAGCAGTACTTC,CASSFFVGSYEQYF
few,TRBD2,TRBJ2-7,TRBV7-2,TGTGCCAGCAGCTTAGGGACTAGCGGGAGGGGGTACGAGCAGTACTTC,CASSLGTSGRGYEQYF
NA,TRBD1,TRBJ2-7,TRBV6-1,TGTGCCAGCAAACGGACAGGGGCGTCCTACGAGCAGTACTTC,CASKRTGASYEQYF
few,NA,TRBJ2-5,TRBV7-2,TGTGCCAGCAGCTTGGTGGGTGGCGAGACCCAGTACTTC,CASSLVGGETQYF
NA,NA,TRBJ2-1,TRBV7-3,TGTGCCAGCAGTTCCTCTGGCCTACCACAGCAGTTCTTC,CASSSSGLPQQFF
NA,TRBD1,TRBJ2-5,TRBV7-4,TGTGCCAGCAGCCGTGGGACAGCCGCGGAGACCCAGTACTTC,CASSRGTAAETQYF
NA,NA,TRBJ2-7,TRBV7-6,TGTGCCAGCAGCTTAATCGCGGGAAACGAGCAGTACTTC,CASSLIAGNEQYF
NA,NA,TRBJ2-7,TRBV6-6,TGTGCCAGCAGTGTTTTGGGGGCCCCTAGGGCAGGGGGGCCCTACGAGCAGTACTTC,CASSVLGAPRAGGPYEQYF
few,NA,TRBJ2-7,TRBV12-3/TRBV12-4,TGTGCCAGCAGTTTTCAGGGCCACGAGCAGTACTTC,CASSFQGHEQYF
NA,TRBD2,TRBJ2-5,TRBV7-2,TGTGCCAGCAGCTTAGCCGGGACTAGCGGCCAAGAGACCCAGTACTTC,CASSLAGTSGQETQYF
NA,NA,TRBJ1-1,TRBV7-6,TGTGCCAGCAAAAAGGAAGGATTGAACACTGAAGCTTTCTTT,CASKKEGLNTEAFF
NA,NA,TRBJ2-1,TRBV6-1,TGTGCCAGCAGTGAAGGGTTAAGGAGCAATGAGCAGTTCTTC,CASSEGLRSNEQFF
few,TRBD1,TRBJ2-1,TRBV7-4,TGTGCCAGCAGCTTATGGGCAGGGGGTTACAATGAGCAGTTCTTC,CASSLWAGGYNEQFF
NA,TRBD2,TRBJ2-5,TRBV7-4,TGTGCCAGCAGTCCTCTAGCGGGGGGGAATGAGCAGTACTTC,CASSPLAGGNEQYF
once,NA,TRBJ2-7,TRBV7-3,TGTGCCAGCAGCTTAAGAGCTAGCAAGGGTTGGGATGAGCAGTACTTC,CASSLRASKGWDEQYF
NA,NA,TRBJ2-3,TRBV11-3,TGTGCCAGCAGCCCCGGCATGGGGGATACGCAGTATTTT,CASSPGMGDTQYF